Each of the 17 T cell receptor beta chains below was sequenced from the same sample in a study of breast tumors, draining lymph nodes, adjacent tissues. TCRdb reanalysed the multiplex PCR reads using MiXCR and keeps one entry per CDR3 protein. The repertoire holds 15,000 to 17,000 distinct CDR3 sequences, with around 49% as singletons. The sequencing input was tumor-adjacent breast tissue. The origin of the receptors is a female donor with breast cancer. Some clones in this sample may be carry-over from other donors' samples.

The chain joins TRBV15 to TRBJ2-1, with D possibly matching TRBD2 (7 bases). This CDR3 is 14 amino acids long. Deletions cut 1 base from V and 7 bases from J, with 11 bases between. Germline CDR1 LNHNV, CDR2 YYDKDF (reference sequence). CDR3 loop: CATSRGGGANEQFF. The DNA for the CDR3 is TGTGCCACCAGCAGAGGAGGGGGGGCTAATGAGCAGTTCTTC.

This clonotype was picked up many times. A much larger clone is a single base away; this may be a read error. J is TRBJ2-5 and V is TRBV6-6; D uncertain. Germline assignment: CDR1 MNHNY and CDR2 SVGAGI (reference sequence). The germline V and J ends were trimmed by 5 bases and 2 bases, with 12 bases remaining between them. This CDR3 region has 14 residues. CDR3 amino acids: CASSHLGLQETQYF. CDR3 DNA: TGTGCCAGCAGTCACCTAGGGCTTCAAGAGACCCAGTACTTC.

This clonotype was detected once. The chain recombines TRBV19 with TRBJ2-7; TRBD2 agrees at 8 bases. Trimming took 3 bases from V and 2 from J; bases not matched to a gene: 6. This CDR3 comprises 15 residues. Germline CDR1 is LNHDA and CDR2 is SQIVND (reference sequence). The CDR3 loop reads CASSIGREAPYEQYF. For the CDR3, the DNA is TGTGCCAGTAGTATCGGGCGGGAGGCACCCTACGAGCAGTACTTC.

Relative to its sample, this clonotype is medium-sized. The chain recombines TRBV7-9 with TRBJ2-7; 9 bases are shared with TRBD1. The CDR3 length is 15 residues. CDR1 and CDR2 (germline): SEHNR, FQNEAQ (reference sequence). The V segment lost 4 bases and the J segment 4 bases; nucleotides outside the gene matches: 8. DNA of the CDR3: TGTGCCAGCAGCTCGTGGGGACAGGGCACGTACGAGCAGTACTTC. Translating it yields CASSSWGQGTYEQYF.

This clonotype was observed at least ten times. V is TRBV15 and J is TRBJ1-5; D unresolved. V dropped 4 bases and J dropped 4 bases, with 5 bases sitting between them. The germline CDR1 and CDR2 sequences are LNHNV and YYDKDF (reference sequence). The CDR3 length is 12 residues. CDR3 loop: CATSNKNQPQHF. CDR3 bases: TGTGCCACCAGCAATAAGAATCAGCCCCAGCATTTT.

This clonotype showed up many times. The V and J genes are TRBV9 and TRBJ2-1; the match to TRBD2 covers 7 bases. The CDR3 is 18 residues long. After removal of 0 bases from V and 9 bases from J, the junction contained 18 bases not matched to a gene. The V gene's germline CDR1 is SGDLS and CDR2 YYNGEE. The CDR3 sequence is CASSVVVSGRSGKGEQFF. The CDR3 nucleotides are TGTGCCAGCAGCGTAGTCGTTTCCGGGAGGTCGGGCAAGGGTGAGCAGTTCTTC.

Ten or more counts support this clonotype. CDR3 sequence: CASSLVLGGSPYEQYF. The CDR3 nucleotides are TGTGCCAGCAGCTTAGTTCTTGGCGGGAGTCCCTACGAGCAGTACTTC. The chain recombines TRBV7-8 with TRBJ2-7; 7 bases map to TRBD2. This CDR3 spans 16 amino acids. Germline lookup yields CDR1 SGHVS and CDR2 FQNEAQ. Trimming removed 1 base from V and 2 bases from J; junction bases left unmatched: 8.

Notes on this clonotype: Being one base from a much bigger clone, this may be a read error. V usage is TRBV9 and J usage is TRBJ1-1; D is undetermined. Looked up from germline, CDR1 is SGDLS and CDR2 is YYNGEE. This CDR3 region has 15 residues. The CDR3 protein is CARSVGPSGFTEAFF. DNA of the CDR3: TGTGCCCGCAGCGTAGGCCCCTCCGGGTTCACTGAAGCTTTCTTT.

The chain uses TRBV7-8 and TRBJ2-7, with 9 bases matching TRBD2. With 5 bases clipped from V and 0 bases from J, the junction kept 2 bases outside the gene matches. The germline V gene encodes CDR1 SGHVS and CDR2 FQNEAQ. The CDR3 runs 14 residues. CDR3 sequence (DNA): TGTGCCAGCAGCCCGACTAGCGGCTCCTACGAGCAGTACTTC. Translation: CASSPTSGSYEQYF.

Sample share makes this clonotype medium-sized. The rearrangement uses TRBV4-2 and TRBJ2-7, with 10 bases matching TRBD1. Germline V gene lookup returns CDR1 LGHNA and CDR2 YNFKEQ. This CDR3 comprises 15 residues. The J segment lost 2 bases and the V segment lost 1 base, leaving 2 bases of the junction unmatched. The CDR3 coding sequence is TGTGCCAGCAGCCAAGGACAGGGGGCGGCCTACGAGCAGTACTTC. Translation gives CASSQGQGAAYEQYF.

The chain's CDR3 is CASSVGHHSGYTF. The CDR3 DNA follows: TGTGCCAGCAGCGTGGGACACCATAGCGGCTACACCTTC. This chain links TRBV9 with TRBJ1-2, with a tentative D call TRBD1 (6 bases). Germline assignment: CDR1 SGDLS and CDR2 YYNGEE. The CDR3 length is 13 residues. The germline V and J ends were trimmed by 2 bases and 8 bases, with 13 bases remaining between them.

This clonotype was found once. This may come from a read error, since a much larger clone is one base off. V gene TRBV6-2 or TRBV6-3 combines with J gene TRBJ2-4, with D tentatively TRBD1 or TRBD2 (5 bases each). V was cut by 8 bases and J by 0 bases, with 14 bases left in between. This CDR3 is 15 amino acids long. Germline values: CDR1 MNHEY, CDR2 SVGEGT. The CDR3 bases are TGTGCCAGCCGTCACGGGGCCCTAGCCAAAAACATTCAGTACTTC. Translating it yields CASRHGALAKNIQYF.

In this sample, this clonotype turned up many times. The chain has TRBV15 and TRBJ2-7; D perhaps matches TRBD1 (5 bases). Trimming cost V 1 base and J 2 bases, with 15 bases left between them. This CDR3 region has 16 residues. Germline values: CDR1 LNHNV, CDR2 YYDKDF (reference sequence). Here the CDR3 reads CATSRGGGKGPYEQYF. DNA of the CDR3: TGTGCCACCAGCAGAGGGGGCGGCAAGGGCCCCTACGAGCAGTACTTC.

This clonotype rates as large. The chain recombines TRBV9 with TRBJ2-1; no reliable D call. V lost 0 bases, J lost 10 bases, and 8 bases lay in between. The CDR3 sequence is 12 residues long. Per the germline V gene, CDR1 is SGDLS and CDR2 is YYNGEE. CDR3 in DNA: TGTGCCAGCAGCGTAGATGACCAGGAGCAGTTCTTC. Translating it yields CASSVDDQEQFF.

This clonotype was seen many times. The V call is TRBV30, the J call TRBJ1-2, with D possibly TRBD1 on 5 matching bases. CDR1 and CDR2 (germline): GTSNPN, SVGIG (reference sequence). V shed 0 bases and J shed 3 bases, with 8 bases lying between them. This CDR3 is built from 13 residues. The CDR3: CAWSVIGDYGYTF. The DNA for the CDR3 is TGTGCCTGGAGTGTAATAGGGGACTATGGCTACACCTTC.

In its sample, this clonotype was seen many times. The genes are TRBV5-6 and TRBJ2-6, with D unclear. CDR3 length equals 14 residues. Between the trimmed V and J ends, which lost 1 base and 4 bases, there was a span of 6 bases. CDR1 and CDR2 from the germline V gene are SGHDT and YYEEEE. CDR3 region: CASSLPVGANVLTF. CDR3 sequence (DNA): TGTGCCAGCAGCTTGCCAGTAGGGGCCAACGTCCTGACTTTC.

With respect to this clonotype: A much bigger clone sits one base away, suggesting this may be a read error. The chain uses TRBV18 and TRBJ1-5, with D unclear. The V gene's germline CDR1 is KGHSH and CDR2 LQKENI. This CDR3 contains 15 residues. CDR3: CAGSLRGNSNQPQHF. In DNA, the CDR3 is TGTGCCGGCTCACTAAGAGGGAACAGCAATCAGCCCCAGCATTTT. Full variable domain (remainder filled in from reference TRBV18 and TRBJ1-5): NAGVMQNPRHLVRRRGQEARLRCSPMKGHSHVYWYRQLPEEGLKFMVYLQKENIIDESGMPKERFSAEFPKEGPSILRIQQVVRGDSAAYFCAGSLRGNSNQPQHFGDGTRLSIL.